The present T cell receptor beta chain was sequenced within a study of T cell responses to AZD1222 COVID-19 vaccine. V lost 2 bases to trimming and J lost 6 bases, with 7 bases between them. The CDR3 totals 12 residues. Germline V gives CDR1 SEHNR, CDR2 FQNEAQ (reference sequence). Assay: immunoSEQ multiplex PCR; the TCRdb copy retains only in-frame clones and omits some. The sample holds about 120,000 clones; over 75% are singletons and the top ten take approximately 3.3%. This clone occurred a few times. The TCR was taken from an adult in good health. The rearrangement links TRBV7-9 to TRBJ1-1; no reliable D call. The sample was peripheral blood, taken on day 0 of AZD1222 vaccination. CDR3 DNA sequence: TGTGCCAGCAGCTTACCAGAATCTGAAGCTTTCTTT. Translating it yields CASSLPESEAFF.